In its sample, the clone carrying this TCR beta chain was seen a few times. The sample comes from a study of blood T cells in healthy people across ages. Sample-barcoded 5' priming and a J-beta primer mix drove a second PCR of roughly 7 to 11 cycles. TCRdb reanalysed the 5' RACE reads using MiXCR and keeps one entry per CDR3 protein. The table records fewer than 1,200,000 distinct CDR3 sequences, about 25% of them present only once. Looked up from germline, CDR1 is SQVTM and CDR2 is ANQGSEA. The CDR3 sequence is 16 residues long. The J segment lost 0 bases and the V segment lost 6 bases, leaving 9 bases of the junction unmatched. In addition, the sample was reused for a study of T cells of mothers and their children. From that second work: Samples were provided by three healthy Caucasian mothers and their six children.

The sample was blood. The source is a girl aged 2 to 10 in good health. The chain has TRBV29-1 and TRBJ1-2; 11 positions agree with TRBD1. CDR3 in amino acids: CSVVDPGQGANYGYTF. The CDR3 DNA sequence: TGCAGCGTGGTTGACCCGGGACAGGGGGCTAACTATGGCTACACCTTC.